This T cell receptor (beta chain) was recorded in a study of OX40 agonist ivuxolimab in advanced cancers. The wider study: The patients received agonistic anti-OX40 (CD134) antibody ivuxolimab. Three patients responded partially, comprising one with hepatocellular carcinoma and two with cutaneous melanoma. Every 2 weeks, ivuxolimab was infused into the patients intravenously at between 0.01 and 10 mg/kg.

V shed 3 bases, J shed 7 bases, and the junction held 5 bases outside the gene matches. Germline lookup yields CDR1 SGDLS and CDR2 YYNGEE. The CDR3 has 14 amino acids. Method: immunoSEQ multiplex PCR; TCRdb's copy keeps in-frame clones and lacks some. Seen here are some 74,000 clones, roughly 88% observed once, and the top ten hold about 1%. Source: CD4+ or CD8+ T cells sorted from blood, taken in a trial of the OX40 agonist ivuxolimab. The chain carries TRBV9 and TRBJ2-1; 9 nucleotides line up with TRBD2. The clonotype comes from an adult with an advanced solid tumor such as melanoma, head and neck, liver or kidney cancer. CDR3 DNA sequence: TGTGCCAGCAGCGAGCGACTAGCGGAAAATGAGCAGTTCTTC. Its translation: CASSERLAENEQFF. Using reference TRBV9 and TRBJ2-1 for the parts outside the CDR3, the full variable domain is DSGVTQTPKHLITATGQRVTLRCSPRSGDLSVYWYQQSLDQGLQFLIQYYNGEERAKGNILERFSAQQFPDLHSELNLSSLELGDSALYFCASSERLAENEQFFGPGTRLTVL.